The present T cell receptor (beta chain) was sequenced within a study of blood T cell repertoires in COVID-19. V was clipped by 4 bases and J by 6 bases, with 10 bases between them. The V gene's germline CDR1 is LGHNA and CDR2 YNFKEQ. The CDR3 has 13 residues. Libraries were prepared by immunoSEQ multiplex PCR; TCRdb keeps only in-frame clonotypes and omits some of them. The table includes 130,000 or so clones, 70% to 90% detected once. This receptor was taken from a woman aged 60-70 years with acute or convalescent COVID-19. What was sequenced was peripheral blood. V and J are TRBV4-2 and TRBJ2-1, with D perhaps TRBD1 (5 bases). The CDR3 DNA reads TGTGCCAGCAGCCGGGGCTCCAGCAATGAGCAGTTCTTC. Its translation is CASSRGSSNEQFF.